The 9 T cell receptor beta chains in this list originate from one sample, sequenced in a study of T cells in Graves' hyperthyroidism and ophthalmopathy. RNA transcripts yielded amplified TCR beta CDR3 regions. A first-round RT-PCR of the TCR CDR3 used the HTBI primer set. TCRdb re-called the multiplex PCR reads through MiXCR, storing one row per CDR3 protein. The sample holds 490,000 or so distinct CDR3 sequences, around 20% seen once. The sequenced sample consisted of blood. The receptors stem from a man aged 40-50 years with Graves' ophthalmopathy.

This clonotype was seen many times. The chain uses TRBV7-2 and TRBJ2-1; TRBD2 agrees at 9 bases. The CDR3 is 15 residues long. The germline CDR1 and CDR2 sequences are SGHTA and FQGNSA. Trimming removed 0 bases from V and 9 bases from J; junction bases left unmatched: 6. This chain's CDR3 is CASSLAGGRAGEQFF. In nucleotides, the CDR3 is TGTGCCAGCAGCTTAGCGGGCGGGAGGGCCGGTGAGCAGTTCTTC.

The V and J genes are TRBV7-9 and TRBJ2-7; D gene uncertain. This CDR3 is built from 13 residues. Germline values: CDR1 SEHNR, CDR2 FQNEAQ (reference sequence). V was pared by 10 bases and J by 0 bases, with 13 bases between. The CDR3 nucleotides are TGTGCCAATTTCAGTCTGAGCTCCTACGAGCAGTACTTC. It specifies CANFSLSSYEQYF.

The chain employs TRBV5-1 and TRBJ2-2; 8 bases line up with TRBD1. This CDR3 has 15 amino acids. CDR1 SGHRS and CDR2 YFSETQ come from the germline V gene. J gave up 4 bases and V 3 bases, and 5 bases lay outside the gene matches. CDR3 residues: CASSSTTGGTGELFF. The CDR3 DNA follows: TGCGCCAGCAGCTCCACAACAGGGGGCACCGGGGAGCTGTTTTTT.

This CDR3 reads CASSPPPTSGNNEQFF. In nucleotides, the CDR3 is TGTGCCAGCTCACCACCTCCGACTAGCGGGAACAATGAGCAGTTCTTC. This chain links TRBV18 with TRBJ2-1; TRBD2 aligns across 11 bases. The CDR3 is 16 amino acids. Per the germline V gene, CDR1 is KGHSH and CDR2 is LQKENI. V lost 0 bases, J lost 5 bases, and 3 bases stayed unmatched.

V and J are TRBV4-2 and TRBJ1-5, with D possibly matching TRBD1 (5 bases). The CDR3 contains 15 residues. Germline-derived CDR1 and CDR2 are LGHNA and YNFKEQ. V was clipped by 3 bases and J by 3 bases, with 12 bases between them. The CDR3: CASSHRDRDNQPQHF. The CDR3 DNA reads TGTGCCAGCAGCCACCGGGACCGGGACAATCAGCCCCAGCATTTT.

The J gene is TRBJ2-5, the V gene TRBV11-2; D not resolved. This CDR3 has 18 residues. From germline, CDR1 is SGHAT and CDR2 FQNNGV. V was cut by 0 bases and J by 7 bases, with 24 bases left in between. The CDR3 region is CASSLDPYFAQELSTQYF. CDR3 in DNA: TGTGCCAGCAGCTTAGATCCTTATTTCGCGCAGGAGTTGTCGACCCAGTACTTC.

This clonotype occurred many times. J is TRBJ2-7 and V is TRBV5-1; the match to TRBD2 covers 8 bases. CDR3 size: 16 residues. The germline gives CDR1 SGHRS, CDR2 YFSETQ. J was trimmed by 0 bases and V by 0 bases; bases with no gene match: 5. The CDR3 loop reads CASSLASGSSSYEQYF. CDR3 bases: TGCGCCAGCAGCTTGGCTAGCGGGTCAAGCTCCTACGAGCAGTACTTC.

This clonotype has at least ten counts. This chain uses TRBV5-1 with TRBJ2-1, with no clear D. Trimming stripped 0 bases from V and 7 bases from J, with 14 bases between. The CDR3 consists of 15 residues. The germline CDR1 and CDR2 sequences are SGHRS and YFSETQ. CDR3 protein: CASSLVGTDVNEQFF. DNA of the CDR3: TGCGCCAGCAGCTTGGTGGGTACAGACGTGAATGAGCAGTTCTTC.

DNA of the CDR3: TGTGCCAGCAGTCCAGTGCAAGGAAGGGGAATCACTGAAGCTTTCTTT. Its protein product is CASSPVQGRGITEAFF. V is TRBV28 and J is TRBJ1-1, with a weak D call TRBD1 (5 bases). CDR1 and CDR2 from the germline V gene are MDHEN and SYDVKM. V was pared by 5 bases and J by 4 bases, with 20 bases between. CDR3 length: 16 residues.